The 19 T cell receptor beta chains reported below all come from one sample, sequenced in a study of T cells in localized non-small cell lung cancer. Method: immunoSEQ multiplex PCR; TCRdb's copy keeps in-frame clones and lacks some. In the table there are some 41,000 clones, 65% to 90% of which are singletons. The material was PBMCs, obtained before any cancer treatment. The receptors were gathered from a man between 40 and 75 years old with stage II lung adenocarcinoma.

This clone has just one count. The CDR3 DNA reads TGTGCCAGTAGAGATCGGACAGGGTGGGATCAGCCCCAGCATTTT. Its protein is CASRDRTGWDQPQHF. The chain has TRBV19 and TRBJ1-5, with 8 bases fitting TRBD1. The CDR3 sequence is 15 residues long. In germline, CDR1 is LNHDA, CDR2 SQIVND (reference sequence). V was pared by 6 bases and J by 5 bases, with 9 bases of the junction left unmatched.

This chain uses TRBV6-1 with TRBJ2-6; 8 bases line up with TRBD1. V dropped 6 bases and J dropped 5; count of bases not matched to a gene: 3. The CDR3 spans 14 residues. From germline, CDR1 is MNHNS and CDR2 SASEGT. CDR3 sequence: CASSRTGWANVLTF. CDR3 nucleotides: TGTGCCAGCAGCAGGACAGGGTGGGCCAACGTCCTGACTTTC.

V is TRBV6-5 and J is TRBJ2-7; 9 bases match TRBD2. Germline lookup yields CDR1 MNHEY and CDR2 SVGAGI. The CDR3 spans 15 residues. J lost 4 bases, V lost 4 bases, and 8 bases had no gene match. The CDR3 spells CASSFGTSNSYEQYF. The CDR3 region has the DNA TGTGCCAGCAGTTTTGGGACTAGCAATTCTTACGAGCAGTACTTC.

The chain links TRBV7-3 to TRBJ2-3, with TRBD2 identical over 9 bases. The J segment lost 4 bases and the V segment lost 3 bases, leaving 5 bases of the junction unmatched. Germline V lookup: CDR1 SGHTA, CDR2 FQGTGA. This CDR3 spans 15 amino acids. CDR3 residues: CASSLAGGLPDTQYF. The CDR3 DNA sequence: TGTGCCAGCAGCTTGGCGGGGGGGCTCCCAGATACGCAGTATTTT.

The V and J genes are TRBV6-5 and TRBJ1-5, with TRBD1 as a possible D gene (6 bases). Germline values: CDR1 MNHEY, CDR2 SVGAGI. The ends were cut back, 6 bases at V and 4 bases at J, with 13 bases in the middle. The CDR3 has 14 amino acids. The CDR3 reads CASSLQTGNQPQHF. CDR3 nucleotide sequence: TGTGCCAGCAGCCTCCAAACAGGGAATCAGCCCCAGCATTTT.

The gene calls are TRBV7-9 and TRBJ1-4, with D possibly matching TRBD1 (6 bases). The CDR3 loop spans 17 amino acids. The V end lost 0 bases, the J end lost 7 bases, and 18 bases lay between the germline ends. Germline V gives CDR1 SEHNR, CDR2 FQNEAQ (reference sequence). CDR3 bases: TGTGCCAGCAGCTTAGCCCATAACCCTGGGACAAGTGAAAAACTGTTTTTT. It specifies CASSLAHNPGTSEKLFF.

CDR3 loop: CASSFVGNQPQHF. The CDR3 coding sequence is TGTGCCAGTTCATTCGTGGGCAATCAGCCCCAGCATTTT. The V gene is TRBV19, the J gene TRBJ1-5; D is uncertain. V gave up 8 bases and J gave up 2 bases, with 10 bases separating them. Germline V lookup: CDR1 LNHDA, CDR2 SQIVND (reference sequence). The CDR3 consists of 13 residues.

The rearrangement uses TRBV5-8 and TRBJ2-3; a weak D match, TRBD1 (5 bases). The CDR3 runs 14 residues. Germline V CDR1 and CDR2: SGHTS, YDEGEE. Between the trimmed V and J ends, which lost 1 base and 8 bases, there was a span of 14 bases. CDR3 nucleotides: TGTGCCAGCAGCTTGACAGGTCCAACCGGTACGCAGTATTTT. This encodes CASSLTGPTGTQYF.

CDR3 coding DNA: TGTGCAAGTTACTTAACTTCGGCCCCGGGGATCTCCTACGAGCAGTACTTC. Translated: CASYLTSAPGISYEQYF. The chain is built from TRBV12-2 and TRBJ2-7; TRBD2 was called by the table and not checked on the DNA. TRBV12-2 is marked as a pseudogene. This CDR3 region has 17 residues.

This chain links TRBV10-3 with TRBJ1-5; no reliable D call. V shed 3 bases and J shed 7 bases, with 13 bases lying between them. The CDR3 extends over 14 amino acids. Germline loops: CDR1 ENHRY, CDR2 SYGVKD. This chain's CDR3 is CAISELGSDQPQHF. The CDR3 DNA is TGTGCCATCAGTGAATTAGGGAGTGACCAGCCCCAGCATTTT.

V and J are TRBV5-8 and TRBJ2-5; D assignment may be TRBD1 or TRBD2 (5 bases each). In germline, CDR1 is SGHTS, CDR2 YDEGEE. Trimming removed 0 bases at V and 6 bases at J, with 9 bases between. CDR3 length equals 13 residues. CDR3 nucleotides: TGTGCCAGCAGCTTGGCCCTGGGACAGACCCAGTACTTC. Translating gives CASSLALGQTQYF.

This clone is categorized as medium-sized. Sequence at one end of the junction differs from germline and may be a read error. The CDR3 region is CASSLALRPWGGF. The DNA for the CDR3 is TGTGCCAGCAGCTTAGCGCTGAGACCTTGGGGTGGCTTC. The rearrangement joins TRBV7-9 to TRBJ2-7; D ambiguous. CDR3 size: 13 residues. Germline lookup yields CDR1 SEHNR and CDR2 FQNEAQ (reference sequence). The full variable domain, its missing parts supplied by reference TRBV7-9 and TRBJ2-7, is DTGVSQNPRHKITKRGQNVTFRCDPISEHNRLYWYRQTLGQGPEFLTYFQNEAQLEKSRLLSDRFSAERPKGSFSTLEIQRTEQGDSAMYLCASSLALRPWGGFGPGTRLTVT.

This clone has only a few counts. The V gene is TRBV5-4, the J gene TRBJ1-1, with a weak D call TRBD1 (6 bases). The CDR3 spans 15 residues. V was clipped by 0 bases and J by 4 bases, with 13 bases between them. The V gene's germline CDR1 is SGHNT and CDR2 YYREEE (reference sequence). CDR3 DNA sequence: TGTGCCAGCAGCTTGGCCGGGGGGCTCCCCACTGAAGCTTTCTTT. It codes for CASSLAGGLPTEAFF.

The chain carries TRBV2 and TRBJ2-7; 12 bases are a match to TRBD1. The length of the CDR3 is 15 residues. Germline loops: CDR1 SNHLY, CDR2 FYNNEI. J was trimmed by 7 bases and V by 6 bases; bases with no gene match: 10. The CDR3 spells CASRVRGQGAKEQYF. The CDR3 DNA reads TGTGCCAGCAGGGTCCGGGGACAGGGGGCGAAGGAGCAGTACTTC.

The J gene is TRBJ2-5, the V gene TRBV29-1; D not resolved. Trimming shortened V by 5 bases and J by 1 base, and 8 bases separated the two germline ends. The CDR3 sequence is 12 residues long. The germline V gene encodes CDR1 SQVTM and CDR2 ANQGSEA. The CDR3 region is CSVSATQETQYF. In DNA, the CDR3 is TGCAGCGTTAGCGCGACCCAAGAGACCCAGTACTTC.

CDR3 amino acids: CASSPGHPQYF. The CDR3, as DNA: TGTGCCAGCAGCCCGGGACATCCGCAGTATTTT. V and J are TRBV7-8 and TRBJ2-3; weak D call: TRBD1 (6 bases). Germline V gives CDR1 SGHVS, CDR2 FQNEAQ. Between the trimmed V and J ends, which lost 5 bases and 10 bases, there was a span of 10 bases. This CDR3 has 11 amino acids. Drawing the rest from reference TRBV7-8 and TRBJ2-3, the complete variable domain is GAGVSQSPRYKVAKRGQDVALRCDPISGHVSLFWYQQALGQGPEFLTYFQNEAQLDKSGLPSDRFFAERPEGSVSTLKIQRTQQEDSAVYLCASSPGHPQYFGPGTRLTVL.

The rearrangement uses TRBV7-9 and TRBJ2-5; no reliable D call. The CDR3 is made up of 13 amino acids. V lost 1 base and J lost 3, with 6 bases in between. Germline CDR1 reads SEHNR; CDR2 reads FQNEAQ (reference sequence). CDR3 amino acids: CASSLVSKETQYF. DNA of the CDR3: TGTGCCAGCAGCTTAGTTTCTAAAGAGACCCAGTACTTC.

A remark on this clone: The junction differs from germline at one of its ends, possibly a read error. This chain joins TRBV5-4 and TRBJ2-3; weak D call: TRBD1 (6 bases). The CDR3 consists of 12 residues. Germline CDR1 and CDR2: SGHNT and YYREEE (reference sequence). CDR3 nucleotides: TGTGCCAGCAGCTTGGCCAGGGGCGTTCCGGATTTT. Protein product: CASSLARGVPDF.

This clone was seen once. The chain links TRBV7-8 to TRBJ1-1, with TRBD1 matching over 10 bases. CDR1 is SGHVS, CDR2 FQNEAQ, per germline. The V segment lost 0 bases and the J segment 4 bases; nucleotides outside the gene matches: 5. The CDR3 extends over 16 amino acids. The CDR3 here is CASSLAETGGLTEAFF. The CDR3, as DNA: TGTGCCAGCAGCTTAGCGGAGACAGGGGGCCTCACTGAAGCTTTCTTT.